These 27 T cell receptor beta chains were sequenced from one sample in a study of shared clonotypes between healthy human individuals. Produced via immunoSEQ multiplex PCR; TCRdb's table is partial and in-frame only. The sample has more than 2 million clones, 85% to 95% seen once; the top ten hold approximately 0.13%. Sequencing was done on a sample of naive CD4+ T cells sorted from blood. The subset: CD45RA+ positively selected. Source of these receptors: a man younger than 35 in good health.

The J gene is TRBJ2-5, the V gene TRBV10-2, with 8 bases matching TRBD1. The CDR3 loop spans 16 amino acids. Trimming at V came to 4 bases and at J to 1 base, leaving 8 bases not matched to a gene. Germline-derived CDR1 and CDR2 are WSHSY and SAAADI. For the CDR3, the DNA is TGCGCCAGCAGTGGATTCCGACAGGGGTCCCAAGAGACCCAGTACTTC. This translates into CASSGFRQGSQETQYF.

About this clone itself: The sample holds other DNA sequences that translate to the same CDR3. J is TRBJ1-3 and V is TRBV5-1, with unresolved D. Germline loops: CDR1 SGHRS, CDR2 YFSETQ. Trimming took off 0 bases at V and 1 base at J, with 8 bases between the two ends. This CDR3 has 15 residues. The CDR3 sequence: CASSLAGFSGNTIYF. The CDR3 DNA reads TGCGCCAGCAGCTTGGCCGGGTTTTCTGGAAACACCATATATTTT.

The chain is built from TRBV6-5 and TRBJ1-3; unclear D gene. CDR1 is MNHEY, CDR2 SVGAGI, per germline. The CDR3 is made up of 15 amino acids. Trimming removed 0 bases at V and 2 bases at J, with 8 bases between. CDR3 sequence: CASSYSMGTGNTIYF. The CDR3 bases are TGTGCCAGCAGTTACTCGATGGGTACTGGAAACACCATATATTTT.

The chain employs TRBV5-1 and TRBJ1-1; 7 bases fit TRBD1. From germline, CDR1 is SGHRS and CDR2 YFSETQ. There are 18 residues in the CDR3. The V gene end was trimmed by 1 base and the J gene end by 7 bases; junction bases not matched to a gene: 19. The CDR3 DNA sequence: TGCGCCAGCAGCTTGCCCGCGGCGGGCTTAACAGGGGTCGGTGAAGCTTTCTTT. This translates into CASSLPAAGLTGVGEAFF.

The V gene is TRBV6-1, the J gene TRBJ1-2, with D possibly TRBD1 on 6 matching bases. V was trimmed by 2 bases and J by 8 bases, leaving 15 bases between them. The CDR3 extends over 14 amino acids. Looked up from germline, CDR1 is MNHNS and CDR2 is SASEGT. CDR3 nucleotides: TGTGCCAGCAGTGAATATAGGGGGGATTTGGGCTACACCTTC. Its translation is CASSEYRGDLGYTF.

To note about this clone: The same CDR3 arises from other DNA sequences in this sample as well. This chain uses TRBV5-1 with TRBJ2-6, with D unresolved. The CDR3 loop spans 15 amino acids. Per the germline V gene, CDR1 is SGHRS and CDR2 is YFSETQ. Trimming shortened V by 0 bases and J by 0 bases, and 4 bases separated the two germline ends. This chain's CDR3 is CASSLAPSGANVLTF. Here the CDR3 DNA reads TGCGCCAGCAGCTTGGCACCCTCTGGGGCCAACGTCCTGACTTTC.

The chain has TRBV9 and TRBJ2-3; no definite D call. The CDR3 totals 14 residues. The germline V gene encodes CDR1 SGDLS and CDR2 YYNGEE. Trimming shortened V by 0 bases and J by 3 bases, and 8 bases separated the two germline ends. In nucleotides, the CDR3 is TGTGCCAGCAGCGTAGGTGTCAGGACAGATACGCAGTATTTT. Protein: CASSVGVRTDTQYF.

The chain employs TRBV7-2 and TRBJ2-7, with a possible D match to TRBD2 (5 bases). The CDR3 totals 15 residues. V was trimmed by 3 bases and J by 0 bases, leaving 12 bases between them. The V gene's germline CDR1 is SGHTA and CDR2 FQGNSA. The CDR3 nucleotides are TGTGCCAGCAGCTTTAAGGGCGAGGGCTCCTACGAGCAGTACTTC. This translates into CASSFKGEGSYEQYF.

This sequence joins TRBV6-5 and TRBJ2-7, with 10 bases identical to TRBD2. V was pared by 6 bases and J by 3 bases, with 8 bases of the junction left unmatched. The CDR3 is made up of 15 amino acids. The germline CDR1 and CDR2 sequences are MNHEY and SVGAGI. The CDR3 sequence: CASRPPTSGNYEQYF. The DNA for the CDR3 is TGTGCCAGCAGACCCCCCACTAGCGGGAACTACGAGCAGTACTTC.

The CDR3 DNA reads TGTGCCAGCAGCGGGACAGGGAACAATCAGCCCCAGCATTTT. Protein product: CASSGTGNNQPQHF. The gene calls are TRBV7-9 and TRBJ1-5; 9 positions match TRBD1. CDR1 is SEHNR, CDR2 FQNEAQ, per germline (reference sequence). The trim removed 5 bases at V and 3 bases at J, leaving 2 bases unmatched. The CDR3 is 14 residues long.

The V and J genes are TRBV7-9 and TRBJ2-7; 10 bases line up with TRBD1. The V segment lost 4 bases and the J segment 3 bases; nucleotides outside the gene matches: 6. CDR1 SEHNR and CDR2 FQNEAQ come from the germline V gene (reference sequence). The CDR3 is 15 residues long. The CDR3 is CASSSWGTGDYEQYF. The CDR3 DNA reads as TGTGCCAGCAGCTCCTGGGGGACAGGGGACTACGAGCAGTACTTC.

The chain combines TRBV6-5 with TRBJ1-1, with a tentative D call TRBD1 (5 bases). The V gene's germline CDR1 is MNHEY and CDR2 SVGAGI. CDR3 size: 14 residues. Between the trimmed V and J ends, which lost 5 bases and 2 bases, there was a span of 12 bases. This CDR3 reads CASSRTRLNTEAFF. The CDR3 region has the DNA TGTGCCAGCAGTCGGACACGTCTCAACACTGAAGCTTTCTTT.

This chain joins TRBV6-5 and TRBJ2-1; 13 bases agree with TRBD2. There are 15 residues in the CDR3. V lost 0 bases and J lost 7; bases outside the gene matches: 0. CDR1 is MNHEY and CDR2 is SVGAGI in the germline V gene. The CDR3 loop is CASSYSTSGRNEQFF. The CDR3 nucleotides are TGTGCCAGCAGTTACTCGACTAGCGGGAGGAATGAGCAGTTCTTC.

V is TRBV20-1 and J is TRBJ1-2; the D is unclear. V was cut by 3 bases and J by 6 bases, with 8 bases left in between. The germline CDR1 and CDR2 sequences are DFQATT and SNEGSKA (reference sequence). The CDR3 consists of 11 residues. The chain's CDR3 is CSAREVDGYTF. CDR3 in DNA: TGCAGTGCTAGGGAGGTAGATGGCTACACCTTC.

The count of this clone is one. This chain uses TRBV28 with TRBJ2-7; D perhaps matches TRBD2 (6 bases). Trimming took 7 bases from V and 0 from J, leaving 19 bases between them. This CDR3 contains 16 residues. Germline CDR1 and CDR2: MDHEN and SYDVKM. This CDR3 is CASTLGGTEISYEQYF. The CDR3 nucleotides are TGTGCCAGCACCCTAGGAGGGACTGAGATCTCCTACGAGCAGTACTTC.

Comment on this clone: A read error is possible here, since a much larger clone lies one base away. The chain uses TRBV5-4 and TRBJ1-1; D perhaps matches TRBD1 (6 bases). This CDR3 has 14 amino acids. Trimming cost V 5 bases and J 4 bases, with 15 bases left between them. Germline V CDR1 and CDR2: SGHNT, YYREEE (reference sequence). The CDR3 spells CASRPRTASTEAFF. The DNA for the CDR3 is TGTGCCAGCAGACCCCGGACAGCGAGCACTGAAGCTTTCTTT.

The gene calls are TRBV11-3 and TRBJ2-5, with 9 bases identical to TRBD1. The CDR3 length is 15 residues. The J segment lost 4 bases and the V segment lost 4 bases, leaving 7 bases of the junction unmatched. Germline V CDR1 and CDR2: SGHNT, YENEEA. The CDR3 nucleotides read TGTGCCAGCAGCTCCCGGACAGGGGACCGAGAGACCCAGTACTTC. Encoded protein: CASSSRTGDRETQYF. The variable domain in full, completed from reference TRBV11-3 and TRBJ2-5, reads EAGVVQSPRYKIIEKKQPVAFWCNPISGHNTLYWYLQNLGQGPELLIRYENEEAVDDSQLPKDRFSAERLKGVDSTLKIQPAELGDSAVYLCASSSRTGDRETQYFGPGTRLLVL.

The V call is TRBV5-4, the J call TRBJ2-1; 8 positions agree with TRBD2. The CDR3 runs 16 residues. CDR1 and CDR2 (germline): SGHNT, YYREEE (reference sequence). Trimming at V came to 2 bases and at J to 3 bases, leaving 7 bases not matched to a gene. The CDR3 DNA is TGTGCCAGCAGCTTTTTAGCGGGAATGGGCTACAATGAGCAGTTCTTC. Its protein is CASSFLAGMGYNEQFF.

The chain uses TRBV30 and TRBJ2-7, with 9 bases that match TRBD2. Germline values: CDR1 GTSNPN, CDR2 SVGIG (reference sequence). CDR3 length equals 15 residues. V lost 0 bases to trimming and J lost 4 bases; unmatched junction nucleotides: 7. The CDR3 here is CAWSVHLAGVYEQYF. DNA of the CDR3: TGTGCCTGGAGTGTACATTTAGCGGGAGTGTACGAGCAGTACTTC.

The J gene is TRBJ2-3, the V gene TRBV19; D is uncertain. CDR1 is LNHDA and CDR2 is SQIVND in the germline V gene (reference sequence). The CDR3 contains 13 residues. The V and J ends lost 5 bases and 2 bases respectively, with 8 bases between them. CDR3 DNA sequence: TGTGCCAGTAGTTCAGTGAACACAGATACGCAGTATTTT. Translated: CASSSVNTDTQYF.

V and J are TRBV10-3 and TRBJ2-3; D uncertain. Looked up from germline, CDR1 is ENHRY and CDR2 is SYGVKD. This CDR3 contains 12 residues. V lost 3 bases to trimming and J lost 4 bases, with 5 bases between them. The CDR3 reads CAISDFPDTQYF. Written as DNA, the CDR3 is TGTGCCATCAGTGATTTCCCAGATACGCAGTATTTT.

This chain uses TRBV5-1 with TRBJ2-5; 10 bases are a match to TRBD1. Looked up from germline, CDR1 is SGHRS and CDR2 is YFSETQ. The CDR3 has 15 residues. V shed 4 bases and J 3 bases; nucleotides not matched to a gene: 6. Written as DNA, the CDR3 is TGCGCCAGCAGCCCGGGGGACAGGGGTGAAGAGACCCAGTACTTC. Amino acid sequence: CASSPGDRGEETQYF.

The chain recombines TRBV12-5 with TRBJ1-5; 7 bases are a match to TRBD1. CDR1 LGHNT and CDR2 FRNRAP come from the germline V gene. The CDR3 is 18 residues long. V dropped 3 bases and J dropped 1; count of bases not matched to a gene: 12. The CDR3 DNA is TGTGCTAGTGGTTTAGACAGGGAAATAAGGTTGAGCAATCAGCCCCAGCATTTT. Amino acid sequence: CASGLDREIRLSNQPQHF.

This clone showed up just once. This rearrangement joins TRBV7-2 to TRBJ1-6; the D gene is possibly TRBD1 (5 bases). The V end lost 8 bases, the J end lost 10 bases, and 27 bases lay between the germline ends. The germline V gene encodes CDR1 SGHTA and CDR2 FQGNSA. The length of the CDR3 is 17 residues. Here the CDR3 reads CASCEGRGRARGSPLHF. CDR3 sequence (DNA): TGTGCCAGCTGTGAGGGGCGCGGCCGGGCTCGGGGGTCACCCCTCCACTTT. The entire variable domain, with the rest obtained from reference TRBV7-2 and TRBJ1-6, is as follows: GAGVSQSPSNKVTEKGKDVELRCDPISGHTALYWYRQSLGQGLEFLIYFQGNSAPDKSGLPSDRFSAERTGGSVSTLTIQRTQQEDSAVYLCASCEGRGRARGSPLHFGNGTRLTVT.

This chain connects TRBV6-6 to TRBJ2-7; no definite D call. There are 14 residues in the CDR3. The germline V and J ends were trimmed by 5 bases and 2 bases, with 13 bases remaining between them. Looked up from germline, CDR1 is MNHNY and CDR2 is SVGAGI (reference sequence). CDR3 DNA: TGTGCCAGCAGTCTGTCTGGGTCCCCCTACGAGCAGTACTTC. Its protein product is CASSLSGSPYEQYF.

The V and J genes are TRBV6-1 and TRBJ2-5; D is ambiguous. There are 14 residues in the CDR3. CDR1 is MNHNS, CDR2 SASEGT, per germline. The ends were cut back, 10 bases at V and 4 bases at J, with 19 bases in the middle. CDR3 loop: CATTTPKVGETQYF. The CDR3 DNA is TGTGCCACGACAACCCCTAAGGTCGGAGAGACCCAGTACTTC.

The chain couples TRBV7-2 to TRBJ2-1, with 12 bases identical to TRBD2. The CDR3 has 16 residues. Losses at the gene ends were 4 bases for V and 1 base for J; bases not matched to a gene: 2. From germline, CDR1 is SGHTA and CDR2 FQGNSA. CDR3 in DNA: TGTGCCAGCAGCTATCTAGCGGGAGGGTCCTACAATGAGCAGTTCTTC. Translation gives CASSYLAGGSYNEQFF. Complete variable domain (other parts from reference TRBV7-2 and TRBJ2-1): GAGVSQSPSNKVTEKGKDVELRCDPISGHTALYWYRQSLGQGLEFLIYFQGNSAPDKSGLPSDRFSAERTGGSVSTLTIQRTQQEDSAVYLCASSYLAGGSYNEQFFGPGTRLTVL.